The clone carrying this TCR beta chain is large. Mouse germline and gene names are used. The read gets to within 1 residue of the CDR3 end, and the germline J gene fills in the rest. This sample's time point: mouse harvest day 7 after allogeneic transplant. Mouse grafts combined 10^7 T-cell-depleted bone marrow cells with 10^6 splenic CD5+ T cells. The sample comes from a study of tissue T cells after allogeneic stem cell transplantation. The table came from immunoSEQ multiplex PCR; TCRdb's copy has only in-frame clones and leaves some out. The sample has some 4,100 clones, roughly 50% seen once; the top ten hold approximately 6%. Germline V CDR1 and CDR2: LGHDT, YNNKQL (reference sequence). The ends lost 4 bases at V and 4 bases at J; junction bases unmatched: 2. This CDR3 is built from 14 residues.

The sequence came from a female BALB/c mouse given C57BL/6 T cells with graft-versus-host disease after an allogeneic hematopoietic cell transplant. V usage is TRBV4 and J usage is TRBJ2-7; 12 bases are shared with TRBD2. Sequenced material: gut tissue. CDR3 amino acids: CASSSGLGGYEQYF. CDR3 DNA, as far as it was read: TGTGCCAGCAGCTCCGGACTGGGGGGGTATGAACAGTAC.